These 23 T cell receptor beta chains originate from one sample sequenced in a study of T-cell reconstitution after alpha-beta-depleted transplantation in children. Unique molecular identifiers were incorporated during preparation of the TCRbeta library. TCRdb used MiXCR to reprocess the PCR reads, holding one entry per CDR3 protein. The sample lists 800,000 to 1,000,000 distinct CDR3 sequences, about 29% occurring once. Sequences were derived from PBMCs, mostly from graft donor cells, sampled 360 days after TCRalphabeta/CD19-depleted stem cell transplant. The receptors come from a boy younger than two who had a stem cell transplant for SCID, so the T cells may come from the graft donor.

The V call is TRBV29-1, the J call TRBJ2-3; D gene unclear. This CDR3 region has 14 residues. CDR1 SQVTM and CDR2 ANQGSEA come from the germline V gene. The germline V and J ends were trimmed by 4 bases and 2 bases, with 13 bases remaining between them. CDR3 DNA: TGCAGCGTTGGCCGCATTGCCCCCACAGATACGCAGTATTTT. Translation gives CSVGRIAPTDTQYF.

The chain is built from TRBV14 and TRBJ2-1; no clear D gene. This CDR3 comprises 13 residues. V lost 4 bases and J lost 9, with 13 bases in between. CDR1 and CDR2 from the germline V gene are SGHDN and FVKESK. The CDR3 DNA is TGTGCCAGCAGCCCCGGCTCAGTGGGTGAGCAGTTCTTC. It translates to CASSPGSVGEQFF. Full variable domain (outside the CDR3, taken from reference TRBV14 and TRBJ2-1): EAGVTQFPSHSVIEKGQTVTLRCDPISGHDNLYWYRRVMGKEIKFLLHFVKESKQDESGMPNNRFLAERTGGTYSTLKVQPAELEDSGVYFCASSPGSVGEQFFGPGTRLTVL.

The chain combines TRBV20-1 with TRBJ2-7; 8 bases align to TRBD1. The CDR3 loop spans 13 amino acids. Germline V gene lookup returns CDR1 DFQATT and CDR2 SNEGSKA (reference sequence). J gave up 1 base and V 4 bases, and 3 bases lay outside the gene matches. DNA of the CDR3: TGCAGTGCTACAAGGGACAGGTCCTACGAGCAGTACTTC. Its protein product is CSATRDRSYEQYF.

This clonotype was observed a few times. The chain uses TRBV5-1 and TRBJ1-2; TRBD1 matches 7 bases. This CDR3 region has 14 residues. V dropped 0 bases and J dropped 7; count of bases not matched to a gene: 6. Germline loops: CDR1 SGHRS, CDR2 YFSETQ. For the CDR3, the DNA is TGCGCCAGCAGCTTGGCCACAGGGGTCAGTGGCTACACCTTC. Translating it yields CASSLATGVSGYTF.

The chain is built from TRBV4-3 and TRBJ2-3; D gene ambiguous. Germline V gene sequence: CDR1 LGHNA, CDR2 YSLEER. Deletions cut 0 bases from V and 0 bases from J, with 7 bases between. The CDR3 consists of 15 residues. The CDR3 region is CASSQDLRSTDTQYF. In nucleotides, the CDR3 is TGCGCCAGCAGCCAAGATTTAAGGAGCACAGATACGCAGTATTTT.

This rearrangement joins TRBV7-2 to TRBJ2-3; 8 bases line up with TRBD2. CDR1 is SGHTA and CDR2 is FQGNSA in the germline V gene. The CDR3 covers 17 residues. Unmatched junction bases numbered 7, after V lost 0 bases and J lost 2 bases. The DNA of the CDR3 is TGTGCCAGCAGCTTAGCGAAGCGGGGGAAATCCACAGATACGCAGTATTTT. Encoded protein: CASSLAKRGKSTDTQYF.

The chain has TRBV20-1 and TRBJ1-5; 10 bases map to TRBD1. The CDR3 has 14 residues. The germline V gene encodes CDR1 DFQATT and CDR2 SNEGSKA (reference sequence). The V gene end was trimmed by 2 bases and the J gene end by 5 bases; junction bases not matched to a gene: 3. CDR3: CSARRDRGHQPQHF. In DNA, the CDR3 is TGCAGTGCTAGAAGGGACAGGGGACATCAGCCCCAGCATTTT.

The chain is built from TRBV7-7 and TRBJ2-3; D might be TRBD1 (5 bases). Per germline, CDR1 SSHAT and CDR2 FNYEAQ (reference sequence). CDR3 length: 13 residues. Trimming removed 2 bases at V and 10 bases at J, with 13 bases between. CDR3: CASSLMVTGAQYF. The CDR3 bases are TGTGCCAGCAGCTTAATGGTTACAGGAGCGCAGTATTTT.

This clonotype occurred a few times. The chain links TRBV12-3 or TRBV12-4 to TRBJ2-1, with 7 bases identical to TRBD1. Unmatched junction bases numbered 8, after V lost 5 bases and J lost 1 base. The CDR3 spans 16 residues. The CDR3 bases are TGTGCCAGCAGTCCCAGACAGGGTTTATCCTACAATGAGCAGTTCTTC. Translated, it gives CASSPRQGLSYNEQFF.

This clonotype occurred once. V is TRBV9 and J is TRBJ2-5, with a weak D call TRBD2 (6 bases). CDR1 and CDR2 (germline): SGDLS, YYNGEE. The CDR3 is 14 amino acids. Trimming took off 4 bases at V and 4 bases at J, with 14 bases between the two ends. CDR3 coding DNA: TGTGCCAGCAGCACTGGGGGGTCCGGAGAGACCCAGTACTTC. Amino acids: CASSTGGSGETQYF.

There are a few counts of this clonotype. The V gene is TRBV4-1, the J gene TRBJ2-7, with 8 nucleotides matching TRBD2. Germline CDR1 and CDR2: MGHRA and YSYEKL. J lost 3 bases, V lost 0 bases, and 10 bases had no gene match. The CDR3 is made up of 17 amino acids. The CDR3 is CASSQDRARAGGYEQYF. The CDR3 nucleotides read TGCGCCAGCAGCCAAGATCGCGCGCGGGCGGGGGGCTACGAGCAGTACTTC.

In DNA, the CDR3 is TGTGCCAGCAGCCTCGGGAGGGGGTACCACGAGCAGTACTTC. Amino acids: CASSLGRGYHEQYF. The chain recombines TRBV3-1 with TRBJ2-7; 8 bases are a match to TRBD2. Per the germline V gene, CDR1 is LGHDT and CDR2 is YNNKEL (reference sequence). V shed 4 bases and J 5 bases; nucleotides not matched to a gene: 7. CDR3 length: 14 amino acids.

This clonotype was detected only a few times. The gene calls are TRBV4-3 and TRBJ2-3; 8 bases map to TRBD2. Germline lookup yields CDR1 LGHNA and CDR2 YSLEER. The CDR3 is 15 residues long. Trimming at V came to 3 bases and at J to 6 bases, leaving 8 bases not matched to a gene. The CDR3 nucleotides read TGCGCCAGCAGCCACAACGGGGGGGCTGATGATACGCAGTATTTT. This translates into CASSHNGGADDTQYF.

This clonotype was detected once. The chain recombines TRBV12-3 or TRBV12-4 with TRBJ2-1; tentatively, D is TRBD1 (7 bases). The length of the CDR3 is 15 residues. Trimming shortened V by 2 bases and J by 6 bases, and 14 bases separated the two germline ends. In nucleotides, the CDR3 is TGTGCCAGCAGTTTAATGGAGGGACAGACCAATGAGCAGTTCTTC. Translated, it gives CASSLMEGQTNEQFF.

This clonotype was seen a few times. CDR3 nucleotides: TGTGCCAGCAGTTTCGGGACAGGCCCCCACGAGCAGTACTTC. It specifies CASSFGTGPHEQYF. J is TRBJ2-7 and V is TRBV12-3 or TRBV12-4; 8 bases map to TRBD1. The ends lost 3 bases at V and 5 bases at J; junction bases unmatched: 6. The CDR3 loop spans 14 amino acids.

The rearrangement links TRBV2 to TRBJ2-3; tentative D call: TRBD1 (6 bases). Trimming left V 3 bases short and J 1 base short, with 11 bases between. From germline, CDR1 is SNHLY and CDR2 FYNNEI. This CDR3 has 15 residues. This CDR3 reads CASSEKGGGTDTQYF. CDR3 DNA sequence: TGTGCCAGCAGTGAGAAAGGGGGAGGCACAGATACGCAGTATTTT.

This chain links TRBV5-5 with TRBJ1-6, with a possible D match to TRBD1 (5 bases). Germline-derived CDR1 and CDR2 are SGHKS and YYEKEE (reference sequence). This CDR3 contains 14 residues. Trimming took 0 bases from V and 11 from J, leaving 12 bases between them. The CDR3 sequence: CASSLVGDLPPLHF. The CDR3 DNA reads as TGTGCCAGCAGCTTGGTAGGGGACTTACCACCCCTCCACTTT.

The chain employs TRBV10-3 and TRBJ2-3; D unclear. The V end lost 7 bases, the J end lost 4 bases, and 6 bases lay between the germline ends. The germline gives CDR1 ENHRY, CDR2 SYGVKD. This CDR3 contains 11 residues. DNA for the CDR3: TGTGCCATCACCAACGCAGATACGCAGTATTTT. It is translated as CAITNADTQYF.

The V and J genes are TRBV2 and TRBJ2-7, with unresolved D. Germline CDR1 is SNHLY and CDR2 is FYNNEI. The V gene lost 5 bases and the J gene lost 1 base, with 6 bases spanning the gap. The CDR3 spans 12 residues. In DNA form, the CDR3 reads TGTGCCAGCAGTTGGTTTTCCTACGAGCAGTACTTC. It codes for CASSWFSYEQYF.

The sample holds a few counts of this clonotype. J is TRBJ2-1 and V is TRBV12-3 or TRBV12-4, with 10 bases identical to TRBD2. The CDR3 is 16 amino acids. J lost 3 bases, V lost 8 bases, and 10 bases had no gene match. CDR3 DNA: TGTGCCAGCGTTGCTCCTCTAGCGGGGGACTACAATGAGCAGTTCTTC. Protein sequence: CASVAPLAGDYNEQFF.

This clonotype has only a few counts. V usage is TRBV27 and J usage is TRBJ2-3; 10 bases match TRBD2. Germline V gives CDR1 MNHEY, CDR2 SMNVEV (reference sequence). Unmatched junction bases numbered 9, after V lost 3 bases and J lost 0 bases. The length of the CDR3 is 18 residues. CDR3 in DNA: TGTGCCAGCAGTTTTCGTCTAGCGGGGGCTTCTAGCACAGATACGCAGTATTTT. Amino acid sequence: CASSFRLAGASSTDTQYF.

The chain couples TRBV20-1 to TRBJ1-5; the match to TRBD1 covers 7 bases. J was trimmed by 3 bases and V by 7 bases; bases with no gene match: 9. The CDR3 is 14 amino acids. Germline CDR1 DFQATT, CDR2 SNEGSKA (reference sequence). CDR3 nucleotides: TGCAGTGGGACCGAGGGGGCGTACAATCAGCCCCAGCATTTT. This gives the protein CSGTEGAYNQPQHF.

V usage is TRBV4-1 and J usage is TRBJ1-2; 9 bases line up with TRBD1. The ends lost 0 bases at V and 6 bases at J; junction bases unmatched: 11. CDR1 and CDR2 (germline): MGHRA, YSYEKL. CDR3 length equals 17 residues. CDR3 sequence (DNA): TGCGCCAGCAGCCAAGATCAAGTGAGGACAGGGGAAAATGGCTACACCTTC. Translated, it gives CASSQDQVRTGENGYTF.